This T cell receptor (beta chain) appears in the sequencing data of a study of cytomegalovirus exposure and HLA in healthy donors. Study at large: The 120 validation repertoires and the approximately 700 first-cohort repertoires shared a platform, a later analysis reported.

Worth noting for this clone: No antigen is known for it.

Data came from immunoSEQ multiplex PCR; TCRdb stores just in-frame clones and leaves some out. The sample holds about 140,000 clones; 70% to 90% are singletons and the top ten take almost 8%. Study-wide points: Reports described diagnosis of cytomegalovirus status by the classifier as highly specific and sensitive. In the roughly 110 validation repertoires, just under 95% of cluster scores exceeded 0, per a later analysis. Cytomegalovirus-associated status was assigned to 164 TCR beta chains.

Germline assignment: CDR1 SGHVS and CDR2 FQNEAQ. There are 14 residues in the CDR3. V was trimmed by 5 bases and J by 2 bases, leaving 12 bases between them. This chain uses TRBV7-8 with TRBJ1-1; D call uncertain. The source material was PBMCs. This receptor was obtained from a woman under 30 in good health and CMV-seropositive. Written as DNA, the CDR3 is TGTGCCAGCAGCACTTCGAACAGAAACACTGAAGCTTTCTTT. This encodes CASSTSNRNTEAFF.